The T cell receptor (beta chain) under discussion was sequenced for a study of blood T cell repertoires in COVID-19. Study processing details: Amplifying reference gene primers gave estimates of nucleated cell counts. Here immunoSEQ multiplex PCR was the method, and the copy in TCRdb shows in-frame clones only, minus some. That table gives V, J and clone size, and the DNA gave D and trimming. The table includes about 190,000 clones, approximately 78% detected once. CDR3 size: 15 residues. CDR1 and CDR2 from the germline V gene are LGHDT and YNNKEL (reference sequence). V lost 1 base and J lost 7; bases outside the gene matches: 5.

Sequences were obtained from peripheral blood. The chain is built from TRBV3-1 (or the pseudogene TRBV3-2) and TRBJ2-1; 9 bases line up with TRBD2. The receptor comes from a woman of 80 years or more with active or convalescent COVID-19. CDR3 region: CASSQGRGGWNEQFF. CDR3 sequence (DNA): TGTGCCAGCAGCCAAGGGCGGGGGGGCTGGAATGAGCAGTTCTTC.